A single sample is the source of the 32 T cell receptor beta chains below, sequenced in a study of early T cells in non-severe SARS-CoV-2 infection. TCRdb reprocessed the 5' RACE reads via MiXCR and lists one record per CDR3 protein. The table has around 55,000 distinct CDR3 sequences, around an eighth seen once. Sequencing was done on a sample of whole blood. The receptors stem from an adult who was a healthcare worker with PCR-confirmed SARS-CoV-2 infection or an uninfected control (not recorded which).

This clonotype showed up many times. The chain combines TRBV9 with TRBJ2-3; 9 positions agree with TRBD2. This CDR3 is 15 amino acids long. The junction had 8 bases not matched to a gene; V was cut back by 3 bases and J by 6 bases. Germline V gives CDR1 SGDLS, CDR2 YYNGEE. This CDR3 reads CASSASGAPTDTQYF. Written as DNA, the CDR3 is TGTGCCAGCAGCGCTAGCGGGGCGCCCACCGATACGCAGTATTTT.

This clonotype turned up a few times. This chain uses TRBV2 with TRBJ2-1, with D perhaps matching TRBD2 (7 bases). Germline CDR1 SNHLY, CDR2 FYNNEI. The CDR3 spans 13 residues. V lost 6 bases, J lost 5 bases, and 11 bases lay in between. CDR3 in amino acids: CASRQGGDNEQFF. The CDR3 bases are TGTGCCAGCAGACAGGGAGGGGACAATGAGCAGTTCTTC.

This clonotype has only a few counts. V and J are TRBV7-2 and TRBJ1-5, with 7 positions matching TRBD1. Germline CDR1 and CDR2: SGHTA and FQGNSA. V was pared by 5 bases and J by 9 bases, with 13 bases of the junction left unmatched. CDR3 length equals 15 residues. The CDR3 DNA reads as TGTGCCAGCAGCCTAGACAGGGACTTGACCAGGCCCCAGCATTTT. This translates into CASSLDRDLTRPQHF.

This clonotype was recorded at least ten times. V and J are TRBV7-2 and TRBJ1-6, with D hard to call. V lost 5 bases to trimming and J lost 9 bases, with 8 bases between them. Germline loops: CDR1 SGHTA, CDR2 FQGNSA. CDR3 length: 12 residues. The CDR3 sequence is CASSPAGSPLHF. Written as DNA, the CDR3 is TGTGCCAGCAGCCCCGCGGGTTCACCCCTCCACTTT.

The CDR3, as DNA: TGTGCCAGCAGTTACTCGAGGAGGGGGAGTCGGACTGAAGCTTTCTTT. Its translation: CASSYSRRGSRTEAFF. The chain links TRBV6-5 to TRBJ1-1; D is perhaps TRBD1 (6 bases). Germline V gives CDR1 MNHEY, CDR2 SVGAGI. The CDR3 has 16 residues. V lost 0 bases to trimming and J lost 5 bases, with 16 bases between them.

The gene calls are TRBV7-9 and TRBJ1-2; 8 nucleotides align to TRBD1. With V trimmed by 2 bases and J by 5 bases, 7 bases remained unmatched. The germline CDR1 and CDR2 sequences are SEHNR and FQNEAQ (reference sequence). The CDR3 sequence is 15 residues long. CDR3 coding DNA: TGTGCCAGCAGCTTATCAACAGGGACAGGATATGGCTACACCTTC. It translates to CASSLSTGTGYGYTF. The entire variable domain, with the rest obtained from reference TRBV7-9 and TRBJ1-2, is as follows: DTGVSQNPRHKITKRGQNVTFRCDPISEHNRLYWYRQTLGQGPEFLTYFQNEAQLEKSRLLSDRFSAERPKGSFSTLEIQRTEQGDSAMYLCASSLSTGTGYGYTFGSGTRLTVV.

There are many counts of this clonotype. The V and J genes are TRBV10-1 and TRBJ2-5; TRBD2 agrees at 12 bases. Per the germline V gene, CDR1 is WNHNN and CDR2 is SYGVQD (reference sequence). The V and J ends lost 8 bases and 2 bases, in that order; junction bases with no gene match: 3. The CDR3 sequence is 14 residues long. CDR3 protein: CASPTSGRQETQYF. As DNA, the CDR3 is TGCGCCAGCCCGACTAGCGGGAGACAAGAGACCCAGTACTTC.

This clonotype has a count of ten or more. The chain is built from TRBV29-1 and TRBJ1-1, with 9 bases lining up with TRBD1. The germline CDR1 and CDR2 sequences are SQVTM and ANQGSEA. The CDR3 has 14 residues. V was pared by 3 bases and J by 11 bases, with 13 bases of the junction left unmatched. The CDR3: CSVDLAGQGLRAFF. In DNA form, the CDR3 reads TGCAGCGTTGATTTGGCGGGACAGGGTTTGAGGGCTTTCTTT.

This clonotype was seen many times. CDR3 DNA: TGTGCCAGCAGCCAAGGTTACTTCTATGGCTACACCTTC. The encoded protein is CASSQGYFYGYTF. The chain uses TRBV6-5 and TRBJ1-2; D gene ambiguous. The V gene's germline CDR1 is MNHEY and CDR2 SVGAGI. The germline V and J ends were trimmed by 6 bases and 4 bases, with 12 bases remaining between them. The CDR3 is made up of 13 amino acids.

The chain is built from TRBV27 and TRBJ1-1; D is unresolved. V was cut by 3 bases and J by 6 bases, with 11 bases left in between. This CDR3 comprises 13 residues. Germline V gene lookup returns CDR1 MNHEY and CDR2 SMNVEV (reference sequence). The CDR3 DNA reads TGTGCCAGCAGTTTCCCGGGGAGCGCTGAAGCTTTCTTT. Protein product: CASSFPGSAEAFF.

This clonotype appeared many times. This chain links TRBV4-2 with TRBJ1-2; D call uncertain. The length of the CDR3 is 13 residues. Germline V lookup: CDR1 LGHNA, CDR2 YNFKEQ. The germline V and J ends were trimmed by 0 bases and 7 bases, with 9 bases remaining between them. Here the CDR3 DNA reads TGTGCCAGCAGCCAAGAGGGCCAGCGTGGCTACACCTTC. This translates into CASSQEGQRGYTF.

This clonotype was seen repeatedly, ten times or more. The rearrangement uses TRBV6-2 or TRBV6-3 and TRBJ2-7; 7 bases are a match to TRBD2. The CDR3 has 13 amino acids. V shed 5 bases, J shed 2 bases, and the junction held 3 bases outside the gene matches. The germline V gene encodes CDR1 MNHEY and CDR2 SVGEGT. This chain's CDR3 is CASSAGLAYEQYF. The CDR3 DNA reads as TGTGCCAGCAGTGCCGGACTAGCCTACGAGCAGTACTTC.

J is TRBJ2-5 and V is TRBV12-3 or TRBV12-4, with D possibly being TRBD1 or TRBD2 (5 bases each). The CDR3 covers 17 residues. V dropped 1 base and J dropped 7 bases, with 22 bases sitting between them. CDR3 coding DNA: TGTGCCAGCAGTTTAGGAATCCTAGGCTCTACTGGGGGGACCCAGTACTTC. As protein: CASSLGILGSTGGTQYF.

This clonotype has at least ten counts. The chain carries TRBV10-3 and TRBJ1-1; D remains unclear. V was shortened by 9 bases and J by 3 bases, with 11 bases between the two germline ends. Germline CDR1 and CDR2: ENHRY and SYGVKD. This CDR3 is 12 amino acids long. The CDR3 sequence: CAISDGDTEAFF. The CDR3 DNA follows: TGTGCCATTTCGGATGGAGACACTGAAGCTTTCTTT.

This clonotype has a count of ten or more. The gene calls are TRBV18 and TRBJ1-6; maybe TRBD1 (6 bases). Trimming took off 3 bases at V and 7 bases at J, with 13 bases between the two ends. The CDR3 has 15 residues. Germline V gene data show CDR1 as KGHSH and CDR2 as LQKENI. CDR3 residues: CASSPQDSRNSPLHF. CDR3 in DNA: TGTGCCAGCTCACCCCAGGACAGTCGGAATTCACCCCTCCACTTT.

The chain couples TRBV6-6 to TRBJ2-3, with 8 bases fitting TRBD2. Unmatched junction bases numbered 5, after V lost 2 bases and J lost 4 bases. The CDR3 spans 15 residues. The germline V gene encodes CDR1 MNHNY and CDR2 SVGAGI (reference sequence). DNA of the CDR3: TGTGCCAGCAGTTACGGGCGGGGGGAAGCAGATACGCAGTATTTT. It encodes CASSYGRGEADTQYF.

The sample holds many counts of this clonotype. V usage is TRBV10-3 and J usage is TRBJ1-1, with a possible D match to TRBD1 (5 bases). The CDR3 spans 17 residues. Germline V lookup: CDR1 ENHRY, CDR2 SYGVKD. V was trimmed by 6 bases and J by 1 base, leaving 21 bases between them. CDR3 sequence reads: CAISPAPTGTANTEAFF. The CDR3 DNA is TGTGCCATCAGCCCCGCACCGACCGGGACGGCGAACACTGAAGCTTTCTTT.

The chain's CDR3 is CASSPLPNSPLHF. The CDR3, as DNA: TGTGCCAGCAGTCCGCTCCCAAATTCACCCCTCCACTTT. The rearrangement joins TRBV12-3 or TRBV12-4 to TRBJ1-6, with D unresolved. The V end lost 5 bases, the J end lost 7 bases, and 9 bases lay between the germline ends. The CDR3 is 13 residues long.

This clonotype has more than one count but fewer than ten. The chain has TRBV6-1 and TRBJ1-2; TRBD1 might be the D (6 bases). There are 13 residues in the CDR3. Germline V gene sequence: CDR1 MNHNS, CDR2 SASEGT. With 2 bases removed from V and 6 bases from J, the gap between germline ends came to 10 bases. The CDR3 nucleotides are TGTGCCAGCAGTGAAACAGGGAGACATGGCTACACCTTC. It encodes CASSETGRHGYTF.

In its sample, this clonotype was seen many times. The V call is TRBV30, the J call TRBJ1-5; no clear D gene. Trimming took off 1 base at V and 2 bases at J, with 6 bases between the two ends. This CDR3 region has 13 residues. Germline V gene sequence: CDR1 GTSNPN, CDR2 SVGIG (reference sequence). The DNA for the CDR3 is TGTGCCTGGAGTGATGGGGGCAATCAGCCCCAGCATTTT. Its protein is CAWSDGGNQPQHF.

This clonotype appeared many times. V gene TRBV27 combines with J gene TRBJ1-2; D is perhaps TRBD1 (5 bases). V was trimmed by 6 bases and J by 4 bases, leaving 18 bases between them. Germline V gene sequence: CDR1 MNHEY, CDR2 SMNVEV (reference sequence). The CDR3 runs to 15 residues. The chain's CDR3 is CASSRGGWASYGYTF. The CDR3 nucleotides are TGTGCCAGCAGCCGGGGGGGGTGGGCGAGCTATGGCTACACCTTC.

This clonotype was detected only once. The rearrangement joins TRBV14 to TRBJ1-4; 8 bases align to TRBD1. There are 15 residues in the CDR3. CDR1 SGHDN and CDR2 FVKESK come from the germline V gene. V dropped 1 base and J dropped 3; count of bases not matched to a gene: 1. The CDR3 is CASSQVQGANEKLFF. The CDR3 bases are TGTGCCAGCAGCCAAGTACAGGGGGCTAATGAAAAACTGTTTTTT.

This clonotype was counted ten times or more. The chain joins TRBV29-1 to TRBJ2-1; 7 nucleotides agree with TRBD1. The CDR3 runs 11 residues. The germline V gene has CDR1 SQVTM and CDR2 ANQGSEA. CDR3 sequence: CRGQQGNEQFF. The CDR3 nucleotides are TGCAGGGGGCAACAGGGGAATGAGCAGTTCTTC.

The chain uses TRBV3-1 and TRBJ1-1; no clear D. CDR3 length: 13 amino acids. Per germline, CDR1 LGHDT and CDR2 YNNKEL (reference sequence). Trimming took off 5 bases at V and 2 bases at J, with 9 bases between the two ends. CDR3 region: CASSSTVNTEAFF. CDR3 bases: TGTGCCAGCAGCAGCACAGTCAACACTGAAGCTTTCTTT.

Ten or more counts support this clonotype. The rearrangement links TRBV6-5 to TRBJ1-2; 10 bases match TRBD1. Per germline, CDR1 MNHEY and CDR2 SVGAGI. V was pared by 6 bases and J by 7 bases, with 20 bases of the junction left unmatched. The CDR3 is made up of 18 amino acids. The chain's CDR3 is CASSRTRDRGLSGGGYTF. In DNA form, the CDR3 reads TGTGCCAGCAGCCGTACCCGGGACAGGGGCCTATCTGGAGGTGGCTACACCTTC.

This clonotype was seen at least ten times. This chain links TRBV10-1 with TRBJ2-2, with 9 positions matching TRBD1. Germline V gives CDR1 WNHNN, CDR2 SYGVQD (reference sequence). CDR3 length: 14 amino acids. V lost 6 bases, J lost 5 bases, and 4 bases stayed unmatched. The CDR3 reads CASRPGQGTGELFF. The CDR3 nucleotides read TGCGCCAGCAGACCGGGACAGGGTACCGGGGAGCTGTTTTTT.

This clonotype was observed a few times. The chain employs TRBV7-9 and TRBJ1-3; possibly TRBD1 for D (6 bases). V was pared by 5 bases and J by 6 bases, with 14 bases between. This CDR3 has 14 residues. CDR1 SEHNR and CDR2 FQNEAQ come from the germline V gene (reference sequence). The CDR3 here is CASSPWGAENTIYF. CDR3 DNA sequence: TGTGCCAGCAGCCCCTGGGGGGCTGAAAACACCATATATTTT.

In this sample, this clonotype turned up many times. The chain links TRBV4-3 to TRBJ1-6; D is unclear. CDR3 length: 14 amino acids. The germline V gene has CDR1 LGHNA and CDR2 YSLEER. V gave up 0 bases and J gave up 7 bases, with 7 bases separating them. CDR3 residues: CASSQDQENSPLHF. The CDR3 nucleotides read TGCGCCAGCAGCCAAGATCAAGAGAATTCACCCCTCCACTTT.

In its sample, this clonotype was seen many times. V gene TRBV20-1 combines with J gene TRBJ1-1; TRBD1 agrees at 8 bases. Germline V CDR1 and CDR2: DFQATT, SNEGSKA (reference sequence). V dropped 3 bases and J dropped 4; count of bases not matched to a gene: 7. The CDR3 totals 14 residues. The CDR3: CSASGTGGVTEAFF. CDR3 bases: TGCAGTGCTAGTGGGACAGGTGGGGTCACTGAAGCTTTCTTT.

The genes are TRBV20-1 and TRBJ1-6, with 7 bases matching TRBD1. With 6 bases clipped from V and 2 bases from J, the junction kept 7 bases outside the gene matches. The germline V gene encodes CDR1 DFQATT and CDR2 SNEGSKA (reference sequence). This CDR3 is 15 amino acids long. The CDR3 DNA follows: TGCAGTGCCACAAGTACAGGGGCCTATAATTCACCCCTCCACTTT. Amino acids: CSATSTGAYNSPLHF.

This clonotype showed up just a few times. The rearrangement uses TRBV11-3 and TRBJ2-1, with D perhaps assigned TRBD1 or TRBD2 (6 bases each). The CDR3 runs 15 residues. V dropped 5 bases and J dropped 7 bases, with 18 bases sitting between them. Germline-derived CDR1 and CDR2 are SGHNT and YENEEA. As DNA, the CDR3 is TGTGCCAGCAGCATTAGCGGACAGAGCCATAATGAGCAGTTCTTC. It encodes CASSISGQSHNEQFF.

Details on this clonotype: A junction boundary mismatches the germline segment, possibly from a read error. This chain links TRBV13 with TRBJ2-3; D ambiguous. The CDR3 is made up of 12 amino acids. The germline gives CDR1 PRHDT, CDR2 FYEKMQ (reference sequence). The DNA of the CDR3 is TGTGCCAGCAGCATAGGGCCAGATACGCAGTATTTT. Its translation is CASSIGPDTQYF.